This is a list of T cell receptor beta chains from one sample in a study of regulatory T cells in long-lasting Graves disease. MiXCR was run by TCRdb on the multiplex PCR reads, yielding one entry per CDR3 protein. The table lists roughly 420,000 distinct CDR3 sequences, roughly 15% of them singletons. These data also formed part of another study, on T cells in Graves' hyperthyroidism and ophthalmopathy.

The specimen was peripheral blood mononuclear cells (PBMCs), collected at new diagnosis, from a patient treated with antithyroid drugs. These receptor sequences come from a young woman with Graves disease. The CDR3 runs from the conserved cysteine through the conserved F or W. A D gene is named only where the DNA matches it firmly. Some rows mark clone size as missing; the rest say once, few, many or name a class of expanded clone.

TRBV10-3	.	TRBJ1-4	many	CAISDNRRLEEKLFF	TGTGCCATCAGTGATAATAGAAGGTTAGAAGAAAAACTGTTTTTT
TRBV28	.	TRBJ2-4	.	CASSLRVGNIQYF	TGTGCCAGCAGTTTACGGGTTGGAAACATTCAGTACTTC
TRBV6-2/TRBV6-3	.	TRBJ2-4	.	CASSYGVADTTAKNIQYF	TGTGCCAGCAGTTACGGGGTAGCGGACACTACTGCCAAAAACATTCAGTACTTC
TRBV27	.	TRBJ2-7	many	CASSLNLHEQYF	TGTGCCAGCAGTTTAAATCTCCACGAGCAGTACTTC
TRBV24-1	TRBD1	TRBJ2-1	many	CATSSGTAIYNEQFF	TGTGCCACCAGTTCCGGGACAGCAATTTACAATGAGCAGTTCTTC
TRBV11-2	.	TRBJ2-2	many	CASSLMGTSTGELFF	TGTGCCAGCAGCTTAATGGGGACTTCCACCGGGGAGCTGTTTTTT
TRBV2	.	TRBJ2-2	many	CASRGEGHRSGELFF	TGTGCCAGCAGGGGAGAGGGACATAGATCCGGGGAGCTGTTTTTT
TRBV7-9	TRBD1	TRBJ1-4	few	CASSSIPGTGDEKLFF	TGTGCCAGCAGCTCAATTCCCGGGACAGGGGACGAAAAACTGTTTTTT
TRBV29-1	.	TRBJ2-3	few	CSVEGSRASRITDTQYF	TGCAGCGTTGAAGGATCTAGGGCTAGCCGAATCACAGATACGCAGTATTTT
TRBV11-1	.	TRBJ2-7	many	CASRQGPYEQYF	TGTGCCAGCAGACAAGGGCCTTACGAGCAGTACTTC
TRBV4-1	.	TRBJ1-6	.	CASSQDRGGNSPLHF	TGCGCCAGCAGCCAAGACCGCGGGGGGAATTCACCCCTCCACTTT
TRBV4-3	.	TRBJ1-5	many	CASSEGRYSNQPQHF	TGCGCCAGCAGCGAGGGGCGGTATAGCAATCAGCCCCAGCATTTT
TRBV10-2	.	TRBJ1-6	.	CASTAASYNSPLHF	TGCGCCAGCACCGCGGCCTCCTATAATTCACCCCTCCACTTT
TRBV5-1	.	TRBJ1-2	.	CASSRGLQGPSSYGYTF	TGCGCCAGCTCTAGAGGGCTACAGGGACCAAGCTCCTATGGCTACACCTTC
TRBV9	.	TRBJ1-4	.	CASSPPRENEKLFF	TGTGCCAGCAGCCCACCCCGGGAAAATGAAAAACTGTTTTTT
TRBV6-2/TRBV6-3	.	TRBJ2-7	.	CASSLPGQGRREGLYEQYF	TGTGCCAGCAGTCTACCGGGACAGGGGAGGCGGGAGGGCCTTTACGAGCAGTACTTC
TRBV5-1	TRBD1	TRBJ1-2	few	CASSLEGTVYGYTF	TGCGCCAGCAGCCTAGAAGGGACAGTCTATGGCTACACCTTC
TRBV20-1	.	TRBJ2-1	.	CSTYRDRGTRMDEQFF	TGCAGTACTTACAGAGATCGCGGGACCCGGATGGATGAGCAGTTCTTC
TRBV6-2/TRBV6-3	TRBD1	TRBJ2-1	.	CASRKPTGHNEQFF	TGTGCCAGCAGAAAACCGACAGGGCACAATGAGCAGTTCTTC
TRBV6-1	.	TRBJ1-2	many	CAILGHNPGYTF	TGTGCCATCCTGGGACATAACCCTGGCTACACCTTC
TRBV7-3	TRBD2	TRBJ2-1	many	CASSFGAGGLNEQFF	TGTGCCAGCAGCTTTGGGGCGGGAGGTTTAAATGAGCAGTTCTTC
TRBV28	TRBD1	TRBJ2-1	many	CASRRLTGTGYYNEQFF	TGTGCCAGCCGCCGACTAACCGGGACAGGGTATTACAATGAGCAGTTCTTC
TRBV5-4	.	TRBJ2-5	.	CATSWFAGIEETQYF	TGTGCCACCTCGTGGTTTGCGGGAATAGAAGAGACCCAGTACTTC
TRBV18	.	TRBJ1-5	.	CASSPLGSGGQPQHF	TGTGCCAGCTCACCCTTAGGATCCGGGGGTCAGCCCCAGCATTTT
TRBV29-1	TRBD2	TRBJ2-1	.	CSVEDWLAGVGEQFF	TGCAGCGTTGAAGATTGGCTAGCGGGAGTCGGAGAGCAGTTCTTC
TRBV6-1	TRBD1	TRBJ2-7	.	CASAAGTGTYEQYF	TGTGCCAGCGCCGCCGGGACAGGGACCTACGAGCAGTACTTC
TRBV7-6	TRBD1	TRBJ2-7	few	CASSYQRGLGAYEQYF	TGTGCCAGCAGCTATCAGAGGGGGCTAGGTGCCTACGAGCAGTACTTC
TRBV27	.	TRBJ2-3	many	CASSFFRGTRFTDTQYF	TGTGCCAGCAGTTTCTTCCGGGGGACACGTTTCACAGATACGCAGTATTTT
TRBV18	TRBD1	TRBJ2-7	.	CASSPSRGSSYEQYF	TGTGCCAGCTCACCGTCCAGGGGGAGCTCCTACGAGCAGTACTTC
TRBV6-4	TRBD2	TRBJ2-7	.	CASSYGQALAADYEQYF	TGTGCCAGCAGTTACGGGCAAGCACTAGCGGCGGACTACGAGCAGTACTTC
TRBV5-5	.	TRBJ1-4	.	CASSLMGFGDKEKLFF	TGCGCCAGCAGCTTGATGGGGTTCGGGGATAAAGAAAAACTGTTTTTT
TRBV9	TRBD2	TRBJ2-2	few	CASSGGLAGGSYTGELFF	TGTGCCAGCAGCGGTGGACTAGCGGGAGGATCGTACACCGGGGAGCTGTTTTTT
TRBV4-1	TRBD1	TRBJ2-5	few	CASSQIGTVETQYF	TGCGCCAGCAGCCAAATAGGGACAGTGGAGACCCAGTACTTC
TRBV2	.	TRBJ1-4	few	CASSEEDSNEKLFF	TGTGCCAGCAGTGAAGAGGACAGCAATGAAAAACTGTTTTTT
TRBV6-2/TRBV6-3	TRBD2	TRBJ2-3	many	CASSWREGPAQYF	TGTGCCAGCAGTTGGCGGGAGGGCCCCGCGCAGTATTTT
TRBV28	.	TRBJ2-3	many	CASTLWASTDTQYF	TGTGCCAGCACCTTGTGGGCTAGCACAGATACGCAGTATTTT
TRBV12-3/TRBV12-4	TRBD1	TRBJ1-1	many	CASSYDRGHNTEAFF	TGTGCCAGCAGCTACGACAGGGGGCATAACACTGAAGCTTTCTTT
TRBV12-3/TRBV12-4	.	TRBJ1-2	few	CASSSGYYGYTF	TGTGCCAGCAGCTCGGGGTACTATGGCTACACCTTC
TRBV28	TRBD1	TRBJ1-1	many	CASSELGTGIMNTEAFF	TGTGCCAGCAGTGAACTGGGGACAGGAATAATGAACACTGAAGCTTTCTTT
TRBV7-3	TRBD2	TRBJ2-1	few	CASSKAGAIYNEQFF	TGTGCCAGCAGCAAGGCGGGAGCGATCTACAATGAGCAGTTCTTC
TRBV28	.	TRBJ2-2	.	CASSFPTGELFF	TGTGCCAGCAGTTTTCCCACCGGGGAGCTGTTTTTT